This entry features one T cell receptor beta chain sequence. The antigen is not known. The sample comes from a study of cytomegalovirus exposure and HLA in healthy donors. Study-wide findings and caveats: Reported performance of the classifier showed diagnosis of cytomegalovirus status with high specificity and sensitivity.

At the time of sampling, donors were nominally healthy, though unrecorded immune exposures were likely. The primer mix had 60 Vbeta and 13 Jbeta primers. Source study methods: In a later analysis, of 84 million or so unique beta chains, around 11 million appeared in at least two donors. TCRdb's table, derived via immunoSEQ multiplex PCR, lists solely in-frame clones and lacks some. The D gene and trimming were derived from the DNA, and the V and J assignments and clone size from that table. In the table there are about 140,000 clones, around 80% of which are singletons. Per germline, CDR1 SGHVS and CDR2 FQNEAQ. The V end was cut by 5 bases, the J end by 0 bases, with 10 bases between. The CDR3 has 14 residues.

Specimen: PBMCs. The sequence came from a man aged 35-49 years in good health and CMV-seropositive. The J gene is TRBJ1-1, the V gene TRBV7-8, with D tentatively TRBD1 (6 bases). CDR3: CASSPQGLNTEAFF. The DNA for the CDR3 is TGTGCCAGCAGCCCCCAGGGGCTGAACACTGAAGCTTTCTTT.